The 22 T cell receptor beta chains reported below all come from one sample, sequenced in a study of cytomegalovirus exposure and HLA in healthy donors. Profiling relied on immunoSEQ multiplex PCR, and the TCRdb table lists in-frame clones only, not all of them. Of roughly 120,000 clones in the sample, about nine tenths were seen once. Material: PBMCs. The receptors shown here come from a man between 18 and 35 years old in good health and CMV-seropositive.

The chain links TRBV5-1 to TRBJ1-2; D possibly corresponds to TRBD1 (5 bases). In germline, CDR1 is SGHRS, CDR2 YFSETQ. There are 15 residues in the CDR3. The V end lost 1 base, the J end lost 6 bases, and 16 bases lay between the germline ends. DNA for the CDR3: TGCGCCAGCAGCTTGTTTCAGGGATTAGAGGATGGCTACACCTTC. Translated: CASSLFQGLEDGYTF.

This chain's CDR3 is CASSSSLGQGYHEQYF. The CDR3 DNA is TGTGCCAGCAGTTCAAGCCTAGGACAGGGCTACCACGAGCAGTACTTC. This rearrangement joins TRBV27 to TRBJ2-7; 8 bases map to TRBD1. With V trimmed by 4 bases and J by 5 bases, 13 bases remained unmatched. The CDR3 runs 16 residues. The V gene's germline CDR1 is MNHEY and CDR2 SMNVEV (reference sequence).

As for this clone: Other DNA sequences in the same sample also yield this CDR3. The V gene is TRBV27, the J gene TRBJ1-2; TRBD1 matches 9 bases. CDR1 is MNHEY, CDR2 SMNVEV, per germline (reference sequence). V lost 5 bases to trimming and J lost 2 bases; unmatched junction nucleotides: 3. CDR3 size: 14 residues. The CDR3: CASSLGQGNYGYTF. The CDR3 DNA reads as TGTGCCAGCAGTCTCGGACAGGGGAACTATGGCTACACCTTC.

The chain couples TRBV27 to TRBJ2-1; no firm D call. Trimming took 2 bases from V and 0 from J, leaving 8 bases between them. The CDR3 extends over 15 amino acids. CDR1 is MNHEY and CDR2 is SMNVEV in the germline V gene (reference sequence). In DNA form, the CDR3 reads TGTGCCAGCAGTTTAGACAAGAGCTCCTACAATGAGCAGTTCTTC. Encoded protein: CASSLDKSSYNEQFF.

The V and J genes are TRBV4-1 and TRBJ1-1, with D tentatively TRBD1 (6 bases). CDR1 and CDR2 (germline): MGHRA, YSYEKL. The CDR3 runs to 16 residues. Trimming removed 3 bases at V and 8 bases at J, with 22 bases between. The CDR3 DNA reads TGCGCCAGCAGCCAGGATCCCCAATGGGGGCGGACCGAAGCTTTCTTT. Residues: CASSQDPQWGRTEAFF.

The chain uses TRBV19 and TRBJ1-1; D may be TRBD1 (5 bases). V was cut by 2 bases and J by 0 bases, with 7 bases left in between. The germline gives CDR1 LNHDA, CDR2 SQIVND (reference sequence). This CDR3 is 14 amino acids long. This chain's CDR3 is CASSITGLNTEAFF. In DNA form, the CDR3 reads TGTGCCAGTAGTATAACAGGTCTGAACACTGAAGCTTTCTTT. The whole variable domain, remainder taken from reference TRBV19 and TRBJ1-1, is DGGITQSPKYLFRKEGQNVTLSCEQNLNHDAMYWYRQDPGQGLRLIYYSQIVNDFQKGDIAEGYSVSREKKESFPLTVTSAQKNPTAFYLCASSITGLNTEAFFGQGTRLTVV.

The genes are TRBV28 and TRBJ2-5; 11 nucleotides line up with TRBD2. CDR3 length: 15 residues. Trimming removed 3 bases from V and 2 bases from J; junction bases left unmatched: 2. CDR1 is MDHEN, CDR2 SYDVKM, per germline. In DNA form, the CDR3 reads TGTGCCAGCAGTTTCCTAGCGGGGGGTCAAGAGACCCAGTACTTC. Translating gives CASSFLAGGQETQYF. The complete variable domain, with remaining parts taken from reference TRBV28 and TRBJ2-5, reads DVKVTQSSRYLVKRTGEKVFLECVQDMDHENMFWYRQDPGLGLRLIYFSYDVKMKEKGDIPEGYSVSREKKERFSLILESASTNQTSMYLCASSFLAGGQETQYFGPGTRLLVL.

The count of this clone is one. The rearrangement uses TRBV11-2 and TRBJ1-2, with D unclear. The CDR3 is 19 residues long. The germline V and J ends were trimmed by 5 bases and 0 bases, with 25 bases remaining between them. CDR1 and CDR2 from the germline V gene are SGHAT and FQNNGV. The CDR3, as DNA: TGTGCCAGCAGCCTTAGCGGGCGGGGAAACCTAAAAGCTAACTATGGCTACACCTTC. Translation gives CASSLSGRGNLKANYGYTF.

The chain combines TRBV15 with TRBJ2-2, with D maybe TRBD1 (6 bases). Between the trimmed V and J ends, which lost 2 bases and 1 base, there was a span of 20 bases. This CDR3 comprises 19 residues. Germline loops: CDR1 LNHNV, CDR2 YYDKDF (reference sequence). The CDR3 region is CATSRWGLVGAGNTGELFF. CDR3 DNA sequence: TGTGCCACCAGCAGATGGGGGTTGGTGGGGGCCGGGAACACCGGGGAGCTGTTTTTT.

The J gene is TRBJ1-6, the V gene TRBV5-1; 7 bases are a match to TRBD1. The CDR3 contains 16 residues. The J segment lost 7 bases and the V segment lost 4 bases, leaving 11 bases of the junction unmatched. In germline, CDR1 is SGHRS, CDR2 YFSETQ. The CDR3 DNA reads as TGCGCCAGCAGCCTGAGACAGGGTAGTCCGAATTCACCCCTCCACTTT. It yields the protein CASSLRQGSPNSPLHF.

The chain links TRBV18 to TRBJ1-5; TRBD1 agrees at 7 bases. Germline loops: CDR1 KGHSH, CDR2 LQKENI. The CDR3 contains 15 residues. V lost 5 bases and J lost 0; bases outside the gene matches: 4. The CDR3 region is CASSLTGDSNQPQHF. In DNA, the CDR3 is TGTGCCAGCTCATTAACAGGGGATAGCAATCAGCCCCAGCATTTT.

This rearrangement joins TRBV7-9 to TRBJ2-3, with no clear D. V was clipped by 1 base and J by 1 base, with 12 bases between them. The CDR3 runs to 16 residues. Per germline, CDR1 SEHNR and CDR2 FQNEAQ (reference sequence). The chain's CDR3 is CASSLVGLVGTDTQYF. The CDR3 DNA reads as TGTGCCAGCAGCTTAGTTGGCCTAGTCGGCACAGATACGCAGTATTTT.

The chain joins TRBV2 to TRBJ2-5; 13 bases match TRBD2. Germline-derived CDR1 and CDR2 are SNHLY and FYNNEI. The CDR3 runs to 17 residues. Trimming took 9 bases from V and 1 from J; bases not matched to a gene: 11. CDR3 loop: CARGTSGKKGFQETQYF. The CDR3 region has the DNA TGTGCCAGGGGGACTAGCGGGAAAAAGGGGTTCCAAGAGACCCAGTACTTC. Together with reference TRBV2 and TRBJ2-5, the CDR3 gives the full variable domain: EPEVTQTPSHQVTQMGQEVILRCVPISNHLYFYWYRQILGQKVEFLVSFYNNEISEKSEIFDDQFSVERPDGSNFTLKIRSTKLEDSAMYFCARGTSGKKGFQETQYFGPGTRLLVL.

The J gene is TRBJ2-1, the V gene TRBV5-1; TRBD2 aligns across 9 bases. Looked up from germline, CDR1 is SGHRS and CDR2 is YFSETQ. This CDR3 has 16 amino acids. V shed 5 bases, J shed 0 bases, and the junction held 6 bases outside the gene matches. CDR3 DNA: TGCGCCAGCAGACGAAGCGGGGGGCCCTCCTACAATGAGCAGTTCTTC. Translated, it gives CASRRSGGPSYNEQFF.

The chain couples TRBV19 to TRBJ2-3, with D possibly being TRBD1 (6 bases). CDR1 and CDR2 from the germline V gene are LNHDA and SQIVND (reference sequence). The CDR3 consists of 16 residues. Between the trimmed V and J ends, which lost 5 bases and 1 base, there was a span of 16 bases. CDR3 sequence (DNA): TGTGCCAGTAGTCAAACAGGGCGTCTCGGCACAGATACGCAGTATTTT. This codes for CASSQTGRLGTDTQYF.

This clone has a handful of counts. The V call is TRBV28, the J call TRBJ1-4; D possibly corresponds to TRBD1 (5 bases). The CDR3 has 13 residues. Germline V gene sequence: CDR1 MDHEN, CDR2 SYDVKM. The V end lost 10 bases, the J end lost 7 bases, and 16 bases lay between the germline ends. CDR3 loop: CAIKDWRGEKLFF. The CDR3 DNA follows: TGTGCCATCAAGGACTGGAGGGGTGAAAAACTGTTTTTT.

The J gene is TRBJ2-7, the V gene TRBV5-1, with TRBD1 matching over 9 bases. Losses at the gene ends were 2 bases for V and 3 bases for J; bases not matched to a gene: 9. The length of the CDR3 is 16 residues. CDR1 and CDR2 (germline): SGHRS, YFSETQ. CDR3 region: CASSLEPGTGFYEQYF. Written as DNA, the CDR3 is TGCGCCAGCAGCTTAGAACCCGGGACAGGGTTCTACGAGCAGTACTTC.

This chain joins TRBV19 and TRBJ1-5; TRBD1 agrees at 8 bases. Germline CDR1 reads LNHDA; CDR2 reads SQIVND (reference sequence). V lost 7 bases, J lost 5 bases, and 10 bases stayed unmatched. The CDR3 is 15 amino acids. The CDR3 coding sequence is TGTGCCAGTAATACAGGGACAGGACAGTATCAGCCCCAGCATTTT. Translating gives CASNTGTGQYQPQHF.

The chain combines TRBV21-1 with TRBJ2-7; no DNA check was done on the table's D call, TRBD2. TRBV21-1 is a pseudogene locus. This CDR3 is 15 amino acids long. The CDR3 nucleotides are TGTGCCAGCAGCATCGGGACTAGCGGGGACTACGAGCAGTACTTC. It codes for CASSIGTSGDYEQYF.

This rearrangement joins TRBV28 to TRBJ1-4; D uncertain. V was clipped by 2 bases and J by 2 bases, with 12 bases between them. The CDR3 runs 16 residues. Germline V gene lookup returns CDR1 MDHEN and CDR2 SYDVKM. CDR3 protein: CASSLRWAKTNEKLFF. DNA for the CDR3: TGTGCCAGCAGTTTACGGTGGGCCAAGACTAATGAAAAACTGTTTTTT.

This rearrangement joins TRBV29-1 to TRBJ1-5; 7 nucleotides align to TRBD1. Germline loops: CDR1 SQVTM, CDR2 ANQGSEA. Germline trimming cut 6 bases from V and 4 bases from J; bases unmatched to any gene: 3. The CDR3 has 12 residues. The CDR3 sequence: CSVRQGNQPQHF. CDR3 DNA: TGCAGCGTCCGACAGGGAAATCAGCCCCAGCATTTT.

The V and J genes are TRBV5-1 and TRBJ2-3, with 11 nucleotides matching TRBD2. V shed 4 bases and J 1 base; nucleotides not matched to a gene: 11. Germline CDR1 and CDR2: SGHRS and YFSETQ. The CDR3 runs to 18 residues. CDR3 residues: CASSLEPTSGGRTDTQYF. The CDR3 bases are TGCGCCAGCAGCCTGGAACCTACTAGCGGGGGCCGCACAGATACGCAGTATTTT.